This T cell receptor beta chain was found in a study of technical replicates of blood from a few donors. The CDR3 sequence is 15 residues long. The germline gives CDR1 MNHEY, CDR2 SVGAGI. V was cut by 5 bases and J by 5 bases, with 19 bases left in between. Sequencing used immunoSEQ multiplex PCR; TCRdb keeps in-frame clones, though not all of them. Altogether tens of thousands of clones are present, approximately 91% being singletons, with the ten largest covering about 4.5%. The chain is built from TRBV6-5 and TRBJ2-7, with D possibly TRBD2 on 6 matching bases. The source of this sequence is a human donor in good health. Some clones in this sample may be carry-over from other donors' samples. The sample taken for sequencing was PBMCs. CDR3 coding DNA: TGTGCCAGCAGTCCAGTTCGCGGGGTAAGGGACGAGCAGTACTTC. Translation: CASSPVRGVRDEQYF.